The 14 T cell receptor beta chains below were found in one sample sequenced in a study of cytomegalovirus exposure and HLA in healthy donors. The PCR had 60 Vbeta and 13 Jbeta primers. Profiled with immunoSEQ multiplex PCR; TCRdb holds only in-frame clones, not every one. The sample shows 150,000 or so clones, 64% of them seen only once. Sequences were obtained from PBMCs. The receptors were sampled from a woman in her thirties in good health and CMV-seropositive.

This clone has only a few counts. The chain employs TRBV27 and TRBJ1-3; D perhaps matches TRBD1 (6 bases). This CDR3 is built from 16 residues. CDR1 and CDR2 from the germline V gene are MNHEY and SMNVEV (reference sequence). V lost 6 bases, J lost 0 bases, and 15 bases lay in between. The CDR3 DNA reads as TGTGCCAGCAGAAGGGGGGGGTCGAGCTCTGGAAACACCATATATTTT. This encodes CASRRGGSSSGNTIYF.

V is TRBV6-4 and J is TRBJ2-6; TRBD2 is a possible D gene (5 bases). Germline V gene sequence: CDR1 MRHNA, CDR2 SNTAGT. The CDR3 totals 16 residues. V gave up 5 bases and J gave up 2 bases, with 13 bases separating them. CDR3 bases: TGTGCCAGCAGTCCCCGCCTCGGGGCTGGGGCCAACGTCCTGACTTTC. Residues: CASSPRLGAGANVLTF.

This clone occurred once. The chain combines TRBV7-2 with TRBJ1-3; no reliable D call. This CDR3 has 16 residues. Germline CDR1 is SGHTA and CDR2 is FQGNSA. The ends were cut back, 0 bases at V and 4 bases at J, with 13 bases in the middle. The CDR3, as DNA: TGTGCCAGCAGCTTAGCTTCCAGGTCGAACGGAAACACCATATATTTT. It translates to CASSLASRSNGNTIYF.

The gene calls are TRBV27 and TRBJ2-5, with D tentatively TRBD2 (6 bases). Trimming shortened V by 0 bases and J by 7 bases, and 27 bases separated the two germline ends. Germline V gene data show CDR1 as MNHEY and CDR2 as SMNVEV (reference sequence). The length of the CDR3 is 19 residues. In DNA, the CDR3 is TGTGCCAGCAGTTTATCGAGGTCAGCGGCGGGGCGGTCCTCGGGGACCCAGTACTTC. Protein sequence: CASSLSRSAAGRSSGTQYF.

The CDR3 sequence is CASRGQYANYGYTF. The CDR3, as DNA: TGTGCCAGCAGGGGACAGTACGCTAACTATGGCTACACCTTC. The V and J genes are TRBV5-4 and TRBJ1-2, with 7 positions matching TRBD1. CDR3 length equals 14 residues. CDR1 and CDR2 (germline): SGHNT, YYREEE (reference sequence). Trimming removed 5 bases from V and 0 bases from J; junction bases left unmatched: 4.

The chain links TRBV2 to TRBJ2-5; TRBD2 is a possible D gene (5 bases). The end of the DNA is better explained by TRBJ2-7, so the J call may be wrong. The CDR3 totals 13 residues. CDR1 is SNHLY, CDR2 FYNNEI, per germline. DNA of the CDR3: TGTGCCGTCGGTCGCGGACTTCTTGGCGAGCAGTACTTC. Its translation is CAVGRGLLGEQYF.

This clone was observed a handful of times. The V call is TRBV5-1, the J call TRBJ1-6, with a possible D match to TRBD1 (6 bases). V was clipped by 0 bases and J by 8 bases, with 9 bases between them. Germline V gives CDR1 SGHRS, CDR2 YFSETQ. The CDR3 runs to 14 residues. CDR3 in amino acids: CASSLGQDHSPLHF. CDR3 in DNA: TGCGCCAGCAGCTTGGGACAGGACCATTCACCCCTCCACTTT.

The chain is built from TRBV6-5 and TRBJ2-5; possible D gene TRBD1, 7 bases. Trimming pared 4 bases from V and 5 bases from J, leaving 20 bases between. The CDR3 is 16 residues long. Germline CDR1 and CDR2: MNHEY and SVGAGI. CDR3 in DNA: TGTGCCAGCAGTTCCCCCGGTGGAGGGGGCAAGGAGACCCAGTACTTC. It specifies CASSSPGGGGKETQYF.

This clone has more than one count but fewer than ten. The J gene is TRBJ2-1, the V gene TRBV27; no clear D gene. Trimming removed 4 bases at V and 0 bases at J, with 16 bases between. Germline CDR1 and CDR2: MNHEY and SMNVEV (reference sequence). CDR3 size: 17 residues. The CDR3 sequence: CASSSYMLHGSYNEQFF. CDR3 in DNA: TGTGCCAGCAGTTCCTATATGTTGCATGGCTCCTACAATGAGCAGTTCTTC.

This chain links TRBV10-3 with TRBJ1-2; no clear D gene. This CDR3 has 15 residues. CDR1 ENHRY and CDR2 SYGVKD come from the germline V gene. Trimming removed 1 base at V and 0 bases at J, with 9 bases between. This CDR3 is CAISEYTAANYGYTF. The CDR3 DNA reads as TGTGCCATCAGTGAGTATACAGCCGCTAACTATGGCTACACCTTC.

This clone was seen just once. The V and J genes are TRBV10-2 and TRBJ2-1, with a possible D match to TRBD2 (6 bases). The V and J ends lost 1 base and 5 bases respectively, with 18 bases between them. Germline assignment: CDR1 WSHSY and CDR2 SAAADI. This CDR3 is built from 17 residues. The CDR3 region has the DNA TGCGCCAGCAGTGAGTTGCCGGGAGAGAAAAGGGACAATGAGCAGTTCTTC. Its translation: CASSELPGEKRDNEQFF.

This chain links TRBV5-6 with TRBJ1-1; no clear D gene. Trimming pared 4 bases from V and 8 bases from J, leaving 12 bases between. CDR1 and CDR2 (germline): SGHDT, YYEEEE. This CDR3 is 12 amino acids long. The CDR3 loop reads CASSPRGREAFF. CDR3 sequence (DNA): TGTGCCAGCAGCCCCCGCGGCCGGGAAGCTTTCTTT.

The CDR3 protein is CASSFWADSSNEQYF. CDR3 DNA: TGTGCCAGCAGCTTTTGGGCGGACTCGTCCAACGAGCAGTACTTC. The chain links TRBV11-3 to TRBJ2-7, with D maybe TRBD2 (5 bases). The CDR3 runs to 15 residues. Deletions cut 3 bases from V and 5 bases from J, with 17 bases between. Germline-derived CDR1 and CDR2 are SGHNT and YENEEA.

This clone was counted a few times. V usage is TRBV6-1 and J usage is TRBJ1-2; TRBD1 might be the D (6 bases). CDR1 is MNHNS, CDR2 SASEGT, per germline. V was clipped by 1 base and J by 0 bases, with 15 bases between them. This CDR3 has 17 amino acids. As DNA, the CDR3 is TGTGCCAGCAGTGAAGAGATGGGGGCTGCAACTAACTATGGCTACACCTTC. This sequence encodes CASSEEMGAATNYGYTF.